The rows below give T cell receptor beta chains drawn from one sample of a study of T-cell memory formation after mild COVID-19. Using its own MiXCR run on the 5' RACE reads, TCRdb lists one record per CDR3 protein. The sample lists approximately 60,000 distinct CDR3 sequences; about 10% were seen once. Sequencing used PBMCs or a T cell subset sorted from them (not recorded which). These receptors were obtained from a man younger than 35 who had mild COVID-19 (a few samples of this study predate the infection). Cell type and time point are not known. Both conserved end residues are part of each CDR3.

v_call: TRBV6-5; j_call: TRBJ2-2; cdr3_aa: CASSSPATGELFF
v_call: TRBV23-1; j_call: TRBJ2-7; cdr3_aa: CASSQLIHASSYEQYF
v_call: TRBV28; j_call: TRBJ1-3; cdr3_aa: CASTFSVGNTIYF
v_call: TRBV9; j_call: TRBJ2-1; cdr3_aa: CASSVDAGFYNEQFF
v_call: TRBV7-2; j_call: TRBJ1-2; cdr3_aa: CASSLWGPVVPGYGYTF
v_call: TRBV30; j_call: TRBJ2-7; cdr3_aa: CAWSGGPYEQYF
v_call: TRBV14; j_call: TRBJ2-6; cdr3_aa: CASAGTGYSGANVLTF
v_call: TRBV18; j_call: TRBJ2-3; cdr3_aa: CASSQSGGADTQYF
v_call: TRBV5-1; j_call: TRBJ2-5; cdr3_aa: CASSFVGGEETQYF
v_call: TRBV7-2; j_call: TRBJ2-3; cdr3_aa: CASSTASGGLGYTQYF
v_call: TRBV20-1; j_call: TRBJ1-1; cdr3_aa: CSARPGATLNTEAFF
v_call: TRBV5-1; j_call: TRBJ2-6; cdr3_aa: CASSSSGTVYSGANVLTF
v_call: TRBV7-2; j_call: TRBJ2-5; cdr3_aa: CASSLGTGSQETQYF
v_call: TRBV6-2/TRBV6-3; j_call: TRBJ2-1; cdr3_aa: CASSEQASYNEQFF
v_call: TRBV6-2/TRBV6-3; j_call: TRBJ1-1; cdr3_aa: CASSYRSGTEAFF
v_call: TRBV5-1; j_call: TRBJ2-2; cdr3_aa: CASSRSGVNTGELFF
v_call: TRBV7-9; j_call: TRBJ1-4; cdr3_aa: CASSPRDGGSEKLFF
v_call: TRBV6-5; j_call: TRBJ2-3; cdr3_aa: CASSYSLAGIRDTQYF
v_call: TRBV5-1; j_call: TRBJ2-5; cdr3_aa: CASATSGGAAVRRETQYF
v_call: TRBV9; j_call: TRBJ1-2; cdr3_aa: CASSVGRGNGYTF
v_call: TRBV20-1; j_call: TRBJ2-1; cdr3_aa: CSARVLRTLAGGLYEQFF
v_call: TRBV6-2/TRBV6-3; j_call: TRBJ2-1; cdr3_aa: CASAGQPPYNEQFF
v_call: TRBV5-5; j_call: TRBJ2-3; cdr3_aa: CASSLGGTAGDTQYF
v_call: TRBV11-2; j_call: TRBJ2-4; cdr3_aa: CASSSSIRVGIQYF
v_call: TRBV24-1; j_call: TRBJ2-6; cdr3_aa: CATSVVRTPGANVLTF
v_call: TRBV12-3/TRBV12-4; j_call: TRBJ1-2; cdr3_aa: CASSHQGEGYTF
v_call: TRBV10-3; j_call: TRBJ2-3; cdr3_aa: CAISSLGVGGADTQYF
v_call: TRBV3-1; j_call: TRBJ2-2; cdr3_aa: CASSPRSAWRGGELFF
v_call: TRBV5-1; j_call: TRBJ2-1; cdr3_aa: CASSNGGPVDEQFF
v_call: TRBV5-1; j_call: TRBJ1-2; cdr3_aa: CASSADGFSNYGYTF
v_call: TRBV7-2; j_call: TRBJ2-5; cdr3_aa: CASSLEEQGRTQYF
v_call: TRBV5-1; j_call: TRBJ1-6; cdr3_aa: CASSLDVHNSPLHF
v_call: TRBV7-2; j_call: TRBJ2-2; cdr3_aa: CASSLDPNTGELFF
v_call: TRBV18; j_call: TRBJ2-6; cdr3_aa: CASSPLATVAGANVLTF
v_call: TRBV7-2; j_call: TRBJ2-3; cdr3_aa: CASSLQSGATDTQYF
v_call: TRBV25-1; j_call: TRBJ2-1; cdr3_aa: CASSPPVQSSYNEQFF
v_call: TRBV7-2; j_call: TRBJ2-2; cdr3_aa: CASSPQGFAGELFF
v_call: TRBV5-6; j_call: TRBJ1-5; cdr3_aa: CASSSYGASNQPQHF
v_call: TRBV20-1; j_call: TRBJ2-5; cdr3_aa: CSAIPGETQYF
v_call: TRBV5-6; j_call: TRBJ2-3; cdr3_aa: CASSLEEGTDTQYF
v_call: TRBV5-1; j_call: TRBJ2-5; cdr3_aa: CASSRENQETQYF
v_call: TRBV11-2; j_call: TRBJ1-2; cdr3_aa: CASSPTRRGPSYGYTF